This TCR beta chain was captured in a study of identical twins listed by TCRdb under 2016. Regarding the study in general: TCR alpha and beta repertoires from monozygotic twins, unrelated adults of various ages and cord blood were deep-sequenced to test whether fetal clonotypes persist. Replicate twin experiments were performed at different times using different library preparation protocols to rule out contamination. The research as a whole found: In beta out-of-frame sequences, excess twin sharing was weaker, because having fewer shared sequences lowered the signal-to-noise ratio. Zero-insertion analyses could be partly confounded by invariant T cells such as MAIT and iNKT, although diverse VJ usage argued against such confounding for most clonotypes. Recombination models systematically underestimated out-of-frame TCR alpha sharing in monozygotic twins but agreed with sharing between unrelated individuals. Conclusions relied on cross-sectional statistical analysis, since the same donors could not be followed over many years. Compared with coincidental sharing between unrelated individuals, out-of-frame TCR alpha sequences shared between twins had an excess of sequences with low generation probability. Fewer insertions were carried by abundant cord blood beta clonotypes, a similar but weaker trend appeared in young adult naive repertoires, and no such trend appeared in memory repertoires.

The receptor library was made with 5' RACE. The sample was run on an Illumina HiSeq 2000. A universal primer binding site was introduced by template switching, and a unique molecular identifier was present in the final cDNA, enabling accurate counting of TCR cDNA molecules. First-strand cDNA for TCR alpha and beta chains was synthesized from specific primers in the conserved constant-segment region. To control for contamination, every cDNA library carried two barcodes: a SMART-Mk sample barcode plus Illumina barcodes. TruSeq adapter sequences, together with Illumina sample barcodes, were added in two successive PCR steps. TCR alpha and beta cDNA libraries were sequenced on the Illumina HiSeq platform with custom primers. Under the source paper's analysis protocol: MiGEC was used to process raw reads and extract unique molecular identifiers, and MiXCR was used to find CDR3 positions. For each individual, recombination models were inferred using an EM algorithm with the repgenHMM and IGoR tools. The tcR package in R was used for shared clonotype analysis, with sharing normalized by the product of cloneset sizes. To study raw recombination free of thymic and clonal selection effects, out-of-frame nonproductive sequences were analyzed. Clones were called with MiXCR by TCRdb after fastp trimmed the public reads at Q25, and only in-frame beta chains were retained. Rows with one shared CDR3 protein collapse into an entry with the most common genes and DNA. The V and J calls and clone size come from TCRdb's table, not from the authors' own analysis. This sample lists more than 600,000 distinct CDR3 sequences; 15% to 20% were detected once. The top ten clonotypes cover under 15% of the sample.

This clonotype appeared many times. There is no known antigen for this receptor. No qualities accompany the bases; no much larger clone lies one base away. Only healthy Caucasian donors were included. The twin cohort consisted of three pairs of female monozygotic twins, all aged roughly 18 to 29 years. RNA for TCR libraries was isolated from peripheral blood mononuclear cells. The same data also contributed to another study, on T cells expressing NK-cell markers. That second publication adds: TCR beta-chain repertoires were profiled in sorted CD3+CD56+NKG2C+, CD3+CD56+NKG2C- and CD3+CD56-NKG2C+ T-cell subsets from roughly eight donors. Of the eight sequenced donors, seven were found to be HCMV-seropositive and one was found to be HCMV-seronegative. In several experiments an anti-gammadeltaTCR antibody was added to restrict sorting to alphabetaTCR-expressing T cells. In more than five donors, the dominant CD3+CD56+NKG2C+ clonotypes were found to rank among the top 10 CD8+ clonotypes and to make up about 1.0-8% of CD8+ T cells. Those dominant clonotypes were again the most abundant among CD3+CD56-NKG2C+ cells in a few donors, at about 25-60.1%. Whether the expanded NKG2C-expressing T cell clones were specific for HCMV antigens remained unclear. The eight sequenced donors were randomly selected healthy volunteers, three men and five women. A commercial ELISA kit detecting HCMV-specific IgG in serum was used to determine HCMV serostatus. For six donors, unsorted PBMC were also used to sequence bulk peripheral blood T-cell repertoires. MIGEC was used to demultiplex reads and group reads by UMI, and MiTCR was used to assemble and quantify clonotypes. To remove erroneous sequences, TCR cDNA sequences were retained only when supported by two or more reads. The tcR package was used for downstream repertoire analysis, and clonotypes were matched across fractions by CDR3 nucleotide sequence plus V segment. VDJmatch was used to annotate antigen specificity against VDJdb, with one amino acid substitution in CDR3 allowed.

The receptor was derived from a woman between 18 and 30 years old in good health. Input material: PBMCs.

The DNA sequence is as follows: TGTGCCAGCAGTTTCGGGCGGAAGAACACCGGGGAGCTGTTTTTT. Translated, it reads CASSFGRKNTGELFF. This chain joins TRBV12-3 or TRBV12-4 to TRBJ2-2, with the identity of the D gene unclear. From the cysteine up to the phenylalanine, the CDR3 has a length of 15 residues. The kept DNA is CDR3 alone, 45 bases in frame from the first base. V drops 3 bases and J drops 1 base, leaving 9 bases in between.